The sequence of this TCR beta chain was determined in a study of T cell responses to AZD1222 COVID-19 vaccine. On this clone itself: The antigen is not known.

Data came from immunoSEQ multiplex PCR; TCRdb stores just in-frame clones and leaves some out. Of fewer than 150,000 clones in the sample, 88% were seen once. V shed 2 bases and J shed 1 base, with 8 bases lying between them. The CDR3 has 14 amino acids. Germline CDR1 is SEHNR and CDR2 is FQNEAQ (reference sequence). Broader study findings: Of the AZD1222 recipients, only six or seven were seropositive at baseline.

The receptor's source is an adult who received the AZD1222 COVID-19 vaccine. The source material was peripheral blood, sampled 28 days after the second AZD1222 dose. The gene calls are TRBV7-9 and TRBJ1-1; no firm D call. DNA for the CDR3: TGTGCCAGCAGCTTACTTCGTGAGAACACTGAAGCTTTCTTT. Protein product: CASSLLRENTEAFF.